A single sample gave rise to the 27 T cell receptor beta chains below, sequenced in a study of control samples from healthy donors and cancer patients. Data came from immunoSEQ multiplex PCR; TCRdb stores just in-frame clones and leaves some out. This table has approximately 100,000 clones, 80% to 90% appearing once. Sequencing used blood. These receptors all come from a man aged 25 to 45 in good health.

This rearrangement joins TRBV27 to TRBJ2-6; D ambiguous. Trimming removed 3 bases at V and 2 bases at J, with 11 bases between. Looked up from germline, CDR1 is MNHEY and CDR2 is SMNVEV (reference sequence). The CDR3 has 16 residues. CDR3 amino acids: CASSLAGRAGANVLTF. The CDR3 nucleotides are TGTGCCAGCAGTTTGGCAGGCCGAGCTGGGGCCAACGTCCTGACTTTC. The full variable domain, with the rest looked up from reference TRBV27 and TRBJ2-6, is EAQVTQNPRYLITVTGKKLTVTCSQNMNHEYMSWYRQDPGLGLRQIYYSMNVEVTDKGDVPEGYKVSRKEKRNFPLILESPSPNQTSLYFCASSLAGRAGANVLTFGAGSRLTVL.

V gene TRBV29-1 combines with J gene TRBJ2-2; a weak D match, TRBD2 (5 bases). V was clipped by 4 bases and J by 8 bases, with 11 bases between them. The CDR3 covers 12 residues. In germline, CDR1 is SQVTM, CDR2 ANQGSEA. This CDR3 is CSVGTARGELFF. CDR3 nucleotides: TGCAGCGTTGGGACTGCCAGAGGGGAGCTGTTTTTT.

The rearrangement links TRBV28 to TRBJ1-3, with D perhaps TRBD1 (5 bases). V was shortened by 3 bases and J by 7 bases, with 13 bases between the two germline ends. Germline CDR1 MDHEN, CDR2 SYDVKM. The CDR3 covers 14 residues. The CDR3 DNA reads TGTGCCAGCAGTTTCCAGGGCAAAGGGAACACCATATATTTT. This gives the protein CASSFQGKGNTIYF.

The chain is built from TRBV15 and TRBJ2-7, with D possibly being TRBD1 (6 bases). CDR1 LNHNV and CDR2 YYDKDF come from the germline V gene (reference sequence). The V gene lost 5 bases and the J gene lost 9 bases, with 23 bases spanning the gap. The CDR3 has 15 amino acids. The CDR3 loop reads CATSQDYRDAVMQYV. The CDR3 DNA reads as TGTGCCACCAGCCAAGACTACAGGGACGCCGTAATGCAGTACGTC.

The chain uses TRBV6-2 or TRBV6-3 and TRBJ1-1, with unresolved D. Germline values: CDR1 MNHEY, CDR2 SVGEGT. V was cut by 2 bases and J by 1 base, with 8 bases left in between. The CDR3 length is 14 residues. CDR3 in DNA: TGTGCCAGCAGTTACGCTTGGCAGAACACTGAAGCTTTCTTT. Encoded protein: CASSYAWQNTEAFF.

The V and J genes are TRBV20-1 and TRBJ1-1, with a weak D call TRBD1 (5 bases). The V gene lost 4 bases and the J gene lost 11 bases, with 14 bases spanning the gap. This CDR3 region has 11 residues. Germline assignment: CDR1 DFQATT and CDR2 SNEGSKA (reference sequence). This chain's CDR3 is CSAIDRRTAFF. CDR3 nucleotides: TGCAGTGCTATTGACAGACGGACCGCTTTCTTT.

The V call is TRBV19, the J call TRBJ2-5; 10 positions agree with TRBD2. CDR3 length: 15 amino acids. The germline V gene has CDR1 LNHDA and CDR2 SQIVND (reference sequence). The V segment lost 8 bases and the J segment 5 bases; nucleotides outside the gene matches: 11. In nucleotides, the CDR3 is TGTGCCAGTGCGAAGCGGGGGGGCCTGGAGGAGACCCAGTACTTC. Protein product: CASAKRGGLEETQYF.

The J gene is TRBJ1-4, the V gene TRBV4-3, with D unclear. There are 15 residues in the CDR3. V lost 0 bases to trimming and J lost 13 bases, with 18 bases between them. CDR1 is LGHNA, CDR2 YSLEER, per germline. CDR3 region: CASSQDFRWRSGLFF. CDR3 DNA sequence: TGCGCCAGCAGCCAAGATTTTCGATGGCGTTCTGGACTGTTTTTT.

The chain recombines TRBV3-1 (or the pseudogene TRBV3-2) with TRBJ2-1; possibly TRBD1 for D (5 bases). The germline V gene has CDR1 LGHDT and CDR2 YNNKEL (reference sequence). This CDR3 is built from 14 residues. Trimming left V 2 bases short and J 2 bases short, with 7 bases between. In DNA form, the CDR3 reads TGTGCCAGCAGCCAACTAGGGGCCTACAATGAGCAGTTCTTC. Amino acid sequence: CASSQLGAYNEQFF.

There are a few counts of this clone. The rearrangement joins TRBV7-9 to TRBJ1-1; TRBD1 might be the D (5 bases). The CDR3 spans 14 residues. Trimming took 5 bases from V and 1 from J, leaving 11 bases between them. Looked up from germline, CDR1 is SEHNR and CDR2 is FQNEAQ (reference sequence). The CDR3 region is CASSPEGRNTEAFF. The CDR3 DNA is TGTGCCAGCAGCCCGGAGGGGAGGAACACTGAAGCTTTCTTT. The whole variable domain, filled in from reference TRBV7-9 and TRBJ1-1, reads DTGVSQNPRHKITKRGQNVTFRCDPISEHNRLYWYRQTLGQGPEFLTYFQNEAQLEKSRLLSDRFSAERPKGSFSTLEIQRTEQGDSAMYLCASSPEGRNTEAFFGQGTRLTVV.

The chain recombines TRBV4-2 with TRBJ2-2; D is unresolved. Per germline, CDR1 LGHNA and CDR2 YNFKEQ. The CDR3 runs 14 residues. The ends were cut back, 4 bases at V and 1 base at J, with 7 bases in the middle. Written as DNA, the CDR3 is TGTGCCAGCAGCCCAATACTGAACACCGGGGAGCTGTTTTTT. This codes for CASSPILNTGELFF.

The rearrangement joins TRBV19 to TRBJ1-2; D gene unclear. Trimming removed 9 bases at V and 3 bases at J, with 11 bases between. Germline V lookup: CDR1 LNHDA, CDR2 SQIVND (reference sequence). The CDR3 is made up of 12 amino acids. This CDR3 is CASTSGDYGYTF. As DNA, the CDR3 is TGTGCCAGCACTTCGGGCGACTATGGCTACACCTTC.

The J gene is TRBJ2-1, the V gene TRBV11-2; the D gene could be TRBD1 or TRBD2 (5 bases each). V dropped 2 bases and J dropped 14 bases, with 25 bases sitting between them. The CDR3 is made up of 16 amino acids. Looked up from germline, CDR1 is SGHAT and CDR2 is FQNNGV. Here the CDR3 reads CASSLWLYRGAPYEFF. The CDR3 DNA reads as TGTGCCAGCAGCTTATGGTTGTATCGGGGCGCTCCCTATGAGTTCTTC.

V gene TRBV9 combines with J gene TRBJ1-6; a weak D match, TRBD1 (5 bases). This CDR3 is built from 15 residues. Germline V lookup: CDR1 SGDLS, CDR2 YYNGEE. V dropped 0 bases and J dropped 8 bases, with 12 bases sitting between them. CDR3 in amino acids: CASSVDGRVYSPLHF. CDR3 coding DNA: TGTGCCAGCAGCGTAGATGGCAGGGTTTATTCACCCCTCCACTTT.

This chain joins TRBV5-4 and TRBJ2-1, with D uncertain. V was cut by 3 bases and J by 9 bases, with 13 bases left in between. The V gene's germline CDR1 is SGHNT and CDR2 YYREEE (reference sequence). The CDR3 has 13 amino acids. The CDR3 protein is CASSYRSGIEQFF. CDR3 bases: TGTGCCAGCAGCTACCGGAGTGGAATTGAGCAGTTCTTC.

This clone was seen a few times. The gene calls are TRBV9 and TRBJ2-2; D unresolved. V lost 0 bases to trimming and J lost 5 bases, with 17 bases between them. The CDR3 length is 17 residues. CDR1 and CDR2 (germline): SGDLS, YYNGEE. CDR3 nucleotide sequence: TGTGCCAGCAGCGTAGCTTCGATCAATAGAATTACCGGGGAGCTGTTTTTT. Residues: CASSVASINRITGELFF.

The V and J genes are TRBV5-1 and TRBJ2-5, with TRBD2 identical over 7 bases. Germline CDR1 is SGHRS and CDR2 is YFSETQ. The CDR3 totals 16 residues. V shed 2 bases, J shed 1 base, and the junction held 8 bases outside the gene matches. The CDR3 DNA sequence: TGCGCCAGCAGCTTCCCCAGCGGGGTAACCCAAGAGACCCAGTACTTC. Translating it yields CASSFPSGVTQETQYF.

The CDR3 sequence is CASSDGTMPRKAPLHF. In DNA, the CDR3 is TGTGCCAGCAGTGACGGAACAATGCCGCGGAAGGCGCCCCTCCACTTT. J is TRBJ1-6 and V is TRBV2; the D is unclear. The CDR3 runs 16 residues. Germline assignment: CDR1 SNHLY and CDR2 FYNNEI. V lost 3 bases, J lost 13 bases, and 22 bases lay in between.

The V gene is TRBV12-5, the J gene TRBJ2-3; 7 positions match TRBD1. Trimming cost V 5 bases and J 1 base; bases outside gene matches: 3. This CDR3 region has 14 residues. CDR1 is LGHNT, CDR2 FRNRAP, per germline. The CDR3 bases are TGTGCTAGTGGTGACAGGGAAGGCACAGATACGCAGTATTTT. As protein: CASGDREGTDTQYF.

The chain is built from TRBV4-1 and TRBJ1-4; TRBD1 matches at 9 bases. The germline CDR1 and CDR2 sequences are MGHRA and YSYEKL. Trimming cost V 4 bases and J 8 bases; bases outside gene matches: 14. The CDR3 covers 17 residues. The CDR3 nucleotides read TGCGCCAGCAGCCTAGAAGGTGTGGGACAGGGAAAAGAAAAACTGTTTTTT. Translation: CASSLEGVGQGKEKLFF.

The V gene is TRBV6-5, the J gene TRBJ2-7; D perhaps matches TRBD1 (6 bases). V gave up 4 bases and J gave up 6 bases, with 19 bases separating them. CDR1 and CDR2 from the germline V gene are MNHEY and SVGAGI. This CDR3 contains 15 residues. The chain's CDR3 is CASSSGWGLGGEQYF. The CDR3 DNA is TGTGCCAGCAGTTCTGGTTGGGGGCTGGGTGGCGAGCAGTACTTC.

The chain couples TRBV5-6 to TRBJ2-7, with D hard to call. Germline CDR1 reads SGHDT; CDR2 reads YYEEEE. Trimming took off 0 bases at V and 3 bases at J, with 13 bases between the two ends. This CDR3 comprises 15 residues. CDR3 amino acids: CASSLVAEYSYEQYF. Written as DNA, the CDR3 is TGTGCCAGCAGCTTGGTGGCAGAGTATAGCTACGAGCAGTACTTC.

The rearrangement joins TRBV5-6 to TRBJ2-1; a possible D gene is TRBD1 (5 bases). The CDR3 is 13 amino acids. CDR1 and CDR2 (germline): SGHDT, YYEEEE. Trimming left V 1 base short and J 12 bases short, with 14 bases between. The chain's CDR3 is CASSLQPRGSQFF. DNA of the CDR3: TGTGCCAGCAGCTTGCAACCTAGGGGCTCGCAGTTCTTC.

As DNA, the CDR3 is TGTGCCAGCAGTTCGGGGACGTCTAACTATGGCTACACCTTC. It codes for CASSSGTSNYGYTF. The gene calls are TRBV28 and TRBJ1-2, with D perhaps matching TRBD1 (5 bases). This CDR3 region has 14 residues. Germline V gene data show CDR1 as MDHEN and CDR2 as SYDVKM. Trimming stripped 4 bases from V and 0 bases from J, with 9 bases between.

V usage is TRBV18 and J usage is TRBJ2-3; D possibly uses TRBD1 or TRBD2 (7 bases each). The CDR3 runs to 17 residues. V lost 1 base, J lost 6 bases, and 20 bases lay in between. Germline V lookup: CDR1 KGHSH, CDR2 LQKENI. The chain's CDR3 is CASSPLSTGRGTDTQYF. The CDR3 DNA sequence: TGTGCCAGCTCACCACTGTCGACAGGGAGGGGGACTGATACGCAGTATTTT.

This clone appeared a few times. The CDR3 sequence is CASSLAWGNYGYTF. The DNA for the CDR3 is TGTGCCAGCAGCTTAGCCTGGGGGAACTATGGCTACACCTTC. The chain joins TRBV7-2 to TRBJ1-2, with D perhaps TRBD1 (5 bases). V was cut by 0 bases and J by 2 bases, with 7 bases left in between. Germline V gene lookup returns CDR1 SGHTA and CDR2 FQGNSA. This CDR3 contains 14 residues.

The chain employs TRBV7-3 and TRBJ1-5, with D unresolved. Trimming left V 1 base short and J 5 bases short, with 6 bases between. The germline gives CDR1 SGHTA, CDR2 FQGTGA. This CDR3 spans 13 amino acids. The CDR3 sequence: CASSLMPDQPQHF. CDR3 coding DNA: TGTGCCAGCAGCTTAATGCCGGATCAGCCCCAGCATTTT.